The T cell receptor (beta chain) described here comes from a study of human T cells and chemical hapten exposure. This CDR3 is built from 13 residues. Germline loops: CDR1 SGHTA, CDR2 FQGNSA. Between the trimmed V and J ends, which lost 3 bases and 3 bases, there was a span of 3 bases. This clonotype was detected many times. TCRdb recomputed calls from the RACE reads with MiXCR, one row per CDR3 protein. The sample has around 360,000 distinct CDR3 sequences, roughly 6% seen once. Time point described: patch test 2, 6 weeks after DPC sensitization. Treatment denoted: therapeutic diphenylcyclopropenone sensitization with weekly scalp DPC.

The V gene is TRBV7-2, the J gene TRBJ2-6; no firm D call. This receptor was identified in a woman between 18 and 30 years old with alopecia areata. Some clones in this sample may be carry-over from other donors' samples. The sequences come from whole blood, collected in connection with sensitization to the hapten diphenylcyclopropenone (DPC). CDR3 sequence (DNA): TGTGCCAGCAGCTTTTTTGGGGCCAACGTCCTGACTTTC. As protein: CASSFFGANVLTF.